These 18 T cell receptor beta chains came from one sample sequenced in a study of blood T cell repertoires in COVID-19. Method: immunoSEQ multiplex PCR; TCRdb's copy keeps in-frame clones and lacks some. The sample records 110,000 to 150,000 clones, 80% to 90% being singletons. The sequenced sample consisted of peripheral blood. The receptors come from a woman aged 55-70 years with active COVID-19.

The chain is built from TRBV18 and TRBJ1-5, with D uncertain. V was pared by 2 bases and J by 2 bases, with 10 bases between. The CDR3 runs 15 residues. The germline gives CDR1 KGHSH, CDR2 LQKENI. CDR3 sequence: CASSPSGLGNQPQHF. DNA of the CDR3: TGTGCCAGCTCACCATCGGGGTTAGGCAATCAGCCCCAGCATTTT.

The V and J genes are TRBV6-5 and TRBJ2-1; 7 nucleotides line up with TRBD2. CDR1 is MNHEY and CDR2 is SVGAGI in the germline V gene. The junction had 7 bases not matched to a gene; V was cut back by 8 bases and J by 6 bases. The length of the CDR3 is 13 residues. CDR3 in amino acids: CASERDELNEQFF. The CDR3, as DNA: TGTGCCAGCGAGCGGGATGAGCTCAATGAGCAGTTCTTC.

V and J are TRBV30 and TRBJ2-1; TRBD2 agrees at 16 bases. Germline loops: CDR1 GTSNPN, CDR2 SVGIG (reference sequence). The length of the CDR3 is 21 residues. V was pared by 0 bases and J by 6 bases, with 17 bases of the junction left unmatched. For the CDR3, the DNA is TGTGCCTGGAGTGTTCGGACAGGGACTAGCGGGAGGGGGCTCAATGTCAATGAGCAGTTCTTC. Protein: CAWSVRTGTSGRGLNVNEQFF.

The genes are TRBV7-3 and TRBJ2-6; D unresolved. CDR1 is SGHTA and CDR2 is FQGTGA in the germline V gene. The V and J ends lost 4 bases and 1 base respectively, with 8 bases between them. This CDR3 has 15 residues. CDR3 sequence: CASSYTGSGANVLTF. The CDR3 DNA follows: TGTGCCAGCAGCTACACCGGGTCTGGGGCCAACGTCCTGACTTTC.

The genes are TRBV14 and TRBJ1-4, with D maybe TRBD1 (6 bases). This CDR3 spans 15 amino acids. V lost 4 bases and J 5 bases, leaving 14 bases between the germline ends. Looked up from germline, CDR1 is SGHDN and CDR2 is FVKESK. In DNA form, the CDR3 reads TGTGCCAGCAGCCGCCAGGGGTTTGGCAATGAAAAACTGTTTTTT. Translating it yields CASSRQGFGNEKLFF.

This chain uses TRBV12-3 or TRBV12-4 with TRBJ1-1, with a weak D call TRBD1 (6 bases). V was clipped by 10 bases and J by 5 bases, with 11 bases between them. CDR3 length: 11 amino acids. The DNA for the CDR3 is TGTGCCACGAGCAGGGGAACTGAAGCTTTCTTT. Its protein product is CATSRGTEAFF.

This clone was seen a handful of times. The chain uses TRBV4-2 and TRBJ2-5; 7 bases align to TRBD1. The CDR3 has 14 residues. Germline CDR1 and CDR2: LGHNA and YNFKEQ. Germline trimming cut 4 bases from V and 4 bases from J; bases unmatched to any gene: 6. The CDR3 loop reads CASSPPTGRETQYF. The CDR3 region has the DNA TGTGCCAGCAGCCCCCCGACAGGGCGAGAGACCCAGTACTTC.

The J gene is TRBJ2-1, the V gene TRBV2; TRBD2 matches 10 bases. Germline trimming cut 11 bases from V and 7 bases from J; bases unmatched to any gene: 5. There are 12 residues in the CDR3. The germline CDR1 and CDR2 sequences are SNHLY and FYNNEI. CDR3 sequence: CAAQRGGNEQFF. CDR3 bases: TGTGCCGCCCAGCGGGGGGGGAATGAGCAGTTCTTC.

This clone has a single count. V is TRBV28 and J is TRBJ1-2; D perhaps matches TRBD1 (5 bases). V lost 6 bases to trimming and J lost 2 bases, with 16 bases between them. The CDR3 is 15 amino acids. Germline CDR1 MDHEN, CDR2 SYDVKM. The CDR3 region has the DNA TGTGCCAGCAGACCTGGGGGGGGTGGAAACTATGGCTACACCTTC. Translating it yields CASRPGGGGNYGYTF.

CDR3 sequence: CASSPWSRGETQYF. The CDR3 DNA sequence: TGTGCCAGCAGCCCCTGGTCCCGGGGGGAGACCCAGTACTTC. The chain links TRBV6-5 to TRBJ2-5, with a possible D match to TRBD2 (6 bases). The germline V gene encodes CDR1 MNHEY and CDR2 SVGAGI. CDR3 length: 14 residues. The V and J ends lost 6 bases and 5 bases respectively, with 16 bases between them.

This chain joins TRBV7-3 and TRBJ1-1; 8 bases map to TRBD1. V shed 5 bases and J 1 base; nucleotides not matched to a gene: 3. CDR1 and CDR2 (germline): SGHTA, FQGTGA. The CDR3 runs 14 residues. Here the CDR3 DNA reads TGTGCCAGCAGCCAACAGGGGGGGAACACTGAAGCTTTCTTT. It is translated as CASSQQGGNTEAFF.

V and J are TRBV9 and TRBJ1-1, with D tentatively TRBD1 (5 bases). Trimming shortened V by 2 bases and J by 4 bases, and 15 bases separated the two germline ends. In germline, CDR1 is SGDLS, CDR2 YYNGEE. The CDR3 has 15 amino acids. CDR3 DNA sequence: TGTGCCAGCAGCGTGGCCAGGGAACCCCCCACTGAAGCTTTCTTT. It codes for CASSVAREPPTEAFF. Full variable domain (missing parts from reference TRBV9 and TRBJ1-1): DSGVTQTPKHLITATGQRVTLRCSPRSGDLSVYWYQQSLDQGLQFLIQYYNGEERAKGNILERFSAQQFPDLHSELNLSSLELGDSALYFCASSVAREPPTEAFFGQGTRLTVV.

The chain has TRBV4-1 and TRBJ2-3, with D possibly being TRBD1 (5 bases). Germline V CDR1 and CDR2: MGHRA, YSYEKL. This CDR3 is 15 amino acids long. V lost 0 bases and J lost 2, with 9 bases in between. The CDR3 DNA reads TGCGCCAGCAGCCAAGATCCAGGGTACACAGATACGCAGTATTTT. Translated, it gives CASSQDPGYTDTQYF.

J is TRBJ2-5 and V is TRBV27, with TRBD1 matching 8 bases. The V and J ends lost 6 bases and 3 bases, in that order; junction bases with no gene match: 12. The CDR3 extends over 16 amino acids. Germline V CDR1 and CDR2: MNHEY, SMNVEV (reference sequence). CDR3 amino acids: CASSLYGQTGEETQYF. In nucleotides, the CDR3 is TGTGCCAGCAGCCTTTACGGTCAGACAGGGGAAGAGACCCAGTACTTC.

The V call is TRBV3-1 (or the pseudogene TRBV3-2), the J call TRBJ1-5; TRBD1 is a possible D gene (6 bases). The V gene's germline CDR1 is LGHDT and CDR2 YNNKEL (reference sequence). This CDR3 contains 15 residues. Trimming removed 0 bases from V and 6 bases from J, with 12 bases in between. The CDR3 spells CASSQDWGGRQPQHF. The CDR3, as DNA: TGTGCCAGCAGCCAAGATTGGGGGGGGCGTCAGCCCCAGCATTTT.

The chain joins TRBV10-3 to TRBJ2-2, with 8 bases aligning to TRBD2. The germline CDR1 and CDR2 sequences are ENHRY and SYGVKD. V lost 8 bases, J lost 0 bases, and 8 bases stayed unmatched. The CDR3 spans 16 residues. This CDR3 is CAIGSALAANTGELFF. CDR3 sequence (DNA): TGTGCCATCGGCTCAGCACTAGCGGCGAACACCGGGGAGCTGTTTTTT.

J is TRBJ1-2 and V is TRBV5-6; 9 bases match TRBD1. The CDR3 has 17 residues. Germline CDR1 and CDR2: SGHDT and YYEEEE. With 4 bases clipped from V and 4 bases from J, the junction kept 14 bases outside the gene matches. The CDR3 sequence: CASSRAGTGTRGYGYTF. Here the CDR3 DNA reads TGTGCCAGCAGCAGGGCCGGGACAGGGACCCGAGGCTATGGCTACACCTTC.

The rearrangement links TRBV28 to TRBJ1-1; D remains ambiguous. CDR3 length: 13 amino acids. With 5 bases removed from V and 0 bases from J, the gap between germline ends came to 7 bases. The germline CDR1 and CDR2 sequences are MDHEN and SYDVKM. The CDR3 DNA sequence: TGTGCCAGCAGTGCCTCTATGAACACTGAAGCTTTCTTT. Protein: CASSASMNTEAFF.